These 3 T cell receptor beta chains were all obtained from the same sample, sequenced in a study of CD8 T cells in Susac syndrome. RNA amounts of roughly 0.5 to 1 ug underwent reverse transcription with random hexamers. TCRdb re-called the immunoSEQ multiplex PCR reads through MiXCR, storing one row per CDR3 protein. The sample lists 150,000 or so distinct CDR3 sequences, about 94% occurring once. Sequences were obtained from CD4+ T cells from PBMCs. These TCRs come from a human donor in good health.

The genes are TRBV18 and TRBJ2-3, with 10 bases matching TRBD1. V was clipped by 3 bases and J by 4 bases; unmatched bases: 7. The germline V gene has CDR1 KGHSH and CDR2 LQKENI. The CDR3 is 16 residues long. The CDR3 protein is CASSPQPGQGPDTQYF. CDR3 bases: TGTGCCAGCTCACCTCAACCGGGACAGGGGCCAGATACGCAGTATTTT.

This CDR3 is CATSTGGETGANVLTF. CDR3 DNA sequence: TGTGCCACCAGCACAGGGGGCGAAACTGGGGCCAACGTCCTGACTTTC. V is TRBV24-1 and J is TRBJ2-6; 9 nucleotides agree with TRBD1. Unmatched junction bases numbered 5, after V lost 7 bases and J lost 2 bases. CDR1 is KGHDR and CDR2 is SFDVKD in the germline V gene. The length of the CDR3 is 16 residues.

The chain employs TRBV6-2 or TRBV6-3 and TRBJ2-7; D gene uncertain. The CDR3 loop spans 12 amino acids. Germline loops: CDR1 MNHEY, CDR2 SVGEGT. Deletions cut 2 bases from V and 7 bases from J, with 9 bases between. This CDR3 reads CASSYAASEQYF. In nucleotides, the CDR3 is TGTGCCAGCAGTTACGCGGCATCGGAGCAGTACTTC.